This TCR beta chain was profiled in a study of T cell responses to AZD1222 COVID-19 vaccine. Clones were read by immunoSEQ multiplex PCR, and TCRdb kept only the in-frame ones, dropping some. The sample comprises 90,000 to 150,000 clones, around 83% of which are singletons, and 3% rests with the top ten. Germline assignment: CDR1 SGHTA and CDR2 FQGNSA. Trimming cost V 4 bases and J 0 bases, with 2 bases left between them. The CDR3 consists of 12 residues. Specimen: peripheral blood, collected 28 days after the second AZD1222 dose. The rearrangement uses TRBV7-2 and TRBJ2-3; D gene unclear. This clonotype was sampled from an adult who received the AZD1222 COVID-19 vaccine. CDR3 loop: CASSSSTDTQYF. In DNA form, the CDR3 reads TGTGCCAGCAGCTCTAGCACAGATACGCAGTATTTT.